The subject of this entry is one TCR beta chain. The CDR3 totals 16 residues. Germline V gene lookup returns CDR1 KGHSH and CDR2 LQKENI. V was trimmed by 4 bases and J by 2 bases, leaving 14 bases between them. This sample is drawn from a study of OX40 agonist ivuxolimab in advanced cancers. The data were produced by immunoSEQ multiplex PCR, yet TCRdb's version contains in-frame clones alone and is incomplete. The sample consists of 77,000 or so clones, 80% to 90% of them appearing once. This sample comprised CD4+ or CD8+ T cells sorted from blood, obtained in a trial of the OX40 agonist ivuxolimab. The chain combines TRBV18 with TRBJ2-2, with D possibly TRBD1 on 5 matching bases. This TCR was recovered from an adult with an advanced solid tumor such as melanoma, head and neck, liver or kidney cancer. Written as DNA, the CDR3 is TGTGCCAGCTCACTACAAAGACAGAGAAACACCGGGGAGCTGTTTTTT. Its protein product is CASSLQRQRNTGELFF. The full variable domain, its missing parts supplied by reference TRBV18 and TRBJ2-2, is NAGVMQNPRHLVRRRGQEARLRCSPMKGHSHVYWYRQLPEEGLKFMVYLQKENIIDESGMPKERFSAEFPKEGPSILRIQQVVRGDSAAYFCASSLQRQRNTGELFFGEGSRLTVL.